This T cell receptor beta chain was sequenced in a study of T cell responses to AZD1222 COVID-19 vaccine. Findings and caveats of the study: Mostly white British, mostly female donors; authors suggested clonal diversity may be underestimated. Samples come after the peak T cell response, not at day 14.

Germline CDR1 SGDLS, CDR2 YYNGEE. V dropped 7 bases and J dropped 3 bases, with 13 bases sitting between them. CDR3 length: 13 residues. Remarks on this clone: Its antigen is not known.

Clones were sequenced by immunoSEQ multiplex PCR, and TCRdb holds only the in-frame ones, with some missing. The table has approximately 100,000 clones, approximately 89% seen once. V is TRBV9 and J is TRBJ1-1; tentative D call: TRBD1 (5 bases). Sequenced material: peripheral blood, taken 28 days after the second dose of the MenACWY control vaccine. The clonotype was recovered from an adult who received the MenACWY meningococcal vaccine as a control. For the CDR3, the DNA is TGTGCCAGCGGGGCAGGGAGAGACACTGAAGCTTTCTTT. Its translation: CASGAGRDTEAFF.